These T cell receptor beta chains were read from a single sample in a study of shared clonotypes between healthy human individuals. Clones were sequenced by immunoSEQ multiplex PCR, and TCRdb holds only the in-frame ones, with some missing. Of over a million clones in the sample, roughly 80% were seen once. The sequenced sample consisted of memory CD4+ T cells sorted from blood. The receptors originated from a man aged 18 to 35 in good health. The CDR3 runs from the conserved cysteine through the conserved F or W. D genes are given only for firm matches. Only some rows state a clone size, as once, few, many or a class for expanded clones.

j_call: TRBJ1-1; d_call: NA; v_call: TRBV6-6; clone_size: NA; cdr3_nt: TGTGCCAGCAGTTATCCCGAACTGAACACTGAAGCTTTCTTT; cdr3_aa: CASSYPELNTEAFF
j_call: TRBJ1-2; d_call: TRBD1; v_call: TRBV6-1; clone_size: NA; cdr3_nt: TGTGCCAGCAGTGACATACAGGGGCAACGTCAATGGGATGGCTACACCTTC; cdr3_aa: CASSDIQGQRQWDGYTF
j_call: TRBJ1-5; d_call: TRBD1; v_call: TRBV19; clone_size: once; cdr3_nt: TGTGCCAGTCGGAGACAGGGTAAAGTCGGACGCAATCAGCCCCAGCATTTT; cdr3_aa: CASRRQGKVGRNQPQHF
j_call: TRBJ2-4; d_call: NA; v_call: TRBV19; clone_size: NA; cdr3_nt: TGTGCCAGTGGCGGGGACAGCTTAAACATTCAGTACTTC; cdr3_aa: CASGGDSLNIQYF
j_call: TRBJ2-5; d_call: NA; v_call: TRBV5-6; clone_size: NA; cdr3_nt: TGTGCCAGCAGCTTCGGCAGGGGTGAGACCCAGTACTTC; cdr3_aa: CASSFGRGETQYF
j_call: TRBJ2-3; d_call: TRBD2; v_call: TRBV5-1; clone_size: NA; cdr3_nt: TGCGCCAGCAGCGAGCTCGGACTAGCGGGAGGGTTCTCCGGAGATACGCAGTATTTT; cdr3_aa: CASSELGLAGGFSGDTQYF
j_call: TRBJ2-5; d_call: TRBD2; v_call: TRBV9; clone_size: many; cdr3_nt: TGTGCCAGCAGCCTGGGGGGACTAGCGGACCAAGAGACCCAGTACTTC; cdr3_aa: CASSLGGLADQETQYF
j_call: TRBJ2-2; d_call: NA; v_call: TRBV12-5; clone_size: few; cdr3_nt: TGTGCTAGTGGTTTGTGGCCTAACACCGGGGAGCTGTTTTTT; cdr3_aa: CASGLWPNTGELFF
j_call: TRBJ1-1; d_call: NA; v_call: TRBV18; clone_size: NA; cdr3_nt: TGTGCCAGCTCACCAGGGGTAGCTGAAGCTTTCTTT; cdr3_aa: CASSPGVAEAFF
j_call: TRBJ1-2; d_call: NA; v_call: TRBV18; clone_size: NA; cdr3_nt: TGTGCCAGCTCCGACAGATCCTATGGCTACACCTTC; cdr3_aa: CASSDRSYGYTF
j_call: TRBJ1-1; d_call: NA; v_call: TRBV30; clone_size: few; cdr3_nt: TGTGCCTGGAGTCAGGGGTACACTGAAGCTTTCTTT; cdr3_aa: CAWSQGYTEAFF
j_call: TRBJ2-3; d_call: TRBD2; v_call: TRBV14; clone_size: NA; cdr3_nt: TGTGCCAGCAGCCAAGTATCGGCGGGGGGCACAGATACGCAGTATTTT; cdr3_aa: CASSQVSAGGTDTQYF
j_call: TRBJ1-2; d_call: TRBD1; v_call: TRBV10-2; clone_size: NA; cdr3_nt: TGCGCCAGCAGCGAAGCCTGGGGACAGTCGGTCTATGGCTACACCTTC; cdr3_aa: CASSEAWGQSVYGYTF
j_call: TRBJ2-7; d_call: NA; v_call: TRBV12-2; clone_size: NA; cdr3_nt: TGTGCAAGTCCCGCAGTAGGGGACCCGAGCTCCTACGAGCAGTACTTC; cdr3_aa: CASPAVGDPSSYEQYF
j_call: TRBJ1-5; d_call: NA; v_call: TRBV18; clone_size: NA; cdr3_nt: TGTGCCAGCTCACCAACGGACAGAAATAATCAGCCCCAGCATTTT; cdr3_aa: CASSPTDRNNQPQHF
j_call: TRBJ1-3; d_call: TRBD1; v_call: TRBV18; clone_size: NA; cdr3_nt: TGTGCCAGCTCCCTAGACAGGGGCTCTGGAAACACCATATATTTT; cdr3_aa: CASSLDRGSGNTIYF
j_call: TRBJ2-1; d_call: NA; v_call: TRBV13; clone_size: NA; cdr3_nt: TGTGCCAGCAGCTTAGGCCTCTATGAGAGCCTACACAATGAGCAGTTCTTC; cdr3_aa: CASSLGLYESLHNEQFF
j_call: TRBJ2-7; d_call: TRBD1; v_call: TRBV19; clone_size: NA; cdr3_nt: TGTGCCAGTACCGGGGACAGAGGCTACGAGCAGTACTTC; cdr3_aa: CASTGDRGYEQYF
j_call: TRBJ1-2; d_call: NA; v_call: TRBV7-2; clone_size: NA; cdr3_nt: TGTGCCAGCAGCCGGACAGACTATGGCTACACCTTC; cdr3_aa: CASSRTDYGYTF
j_call: TRBJ1-1; d_call: NA; v_call: TRBV10-3; clone_size: NA; cdr3_nt: TGTGCCATCAGTGAGTCAATGGGTGGGAGAATTGAAGCTTTCTTT; cdr3_aa: CAISESMGGRIEAFF
j_call: TRBJ2-5; d_call: TRBD1; v_call: TRBV25-1; clone_size: NA; cdr3_nt: TGTGCCAGCAGTGTACAGGGGGCTGGGGAGACCCAGTACTTC; cdr3_aa: CASSVQGAGETQYF
j_call: TRBJ2-2; d_call: TRBD1; v_call: TRBV28; clone_size: NA; cdr3_nt: TGTGCCAGCGGCGCCGGGACAGAAGACACCGGGGAGCTGTTTTTT; cdr3_aa: CASGAGTEDTGELFF
j_call: TRBJ1-2; d_call: NA; v_call: TRBV11-2; clone_size: few; cdr3_nt: TGTGCCAGCAGCGAAAATGGGGTCTATGGCTACACCTTC; cdr3_aa: CASSENGVYGYTF
j_call: TRBJ1-1; d_call: NA; v_call: TRBV5-1; clone_size: NA; cdr3_nt: TGCGCCAGCAGCTTGGGCATGAACACTGAAGCTTTCTTT; cdr3_aa: CASSLGMNTEAFF
j_call: TRBJ1-3; d_call: NA; v_call: TRBV5-4; clone_size: few; cdr3_nt: TGTGCCAGCAGCCTAATGGACATCAGCTCTGGAAACACCATATATTTT; cdr3_aa: CASSLMDISSGNTIYF
j_call: TRBJ1-6; d_call: NA; v_call: TRBV6-5; clone_size: NA; cdr3_nt: TGTGCCAGCAGTTACTCGAACCCCGGGGGGGGTTCACCCCTCCACTTT; cdr3_aa: CASSYSNPGGGSPLHF
j_call: TRBJ2-7; d_call: NA; v_call: TRBV5-4; clone_size: NA; cdr3_nt: TGCGCCAGCAGCCAAGAGGCCGGGACCGCGGGGGAGCAGTACTTC; cdr3_aa: CASSQEAGTAGEQYF
j_call: TRBJ2-7; d_call: NA; v_call: TRBV18; clone_size: NA; cdr3_nt: TGTGCCAGCTCTCTCGAGGCCGAGCAGTACTTC; cdr3_aa: CASSLEAEQYF
j_call: TRBJ2-7; d_call: TRBD2; v_call: TRBV28; clone_size: once; cdr3_nt: TGTGCCAGCAGGGCGAGCGGGGGGGCCTCCTACGAGCAGTACTTC; cdr3_aa: CASRASGGASYEQYF
j_call: TRBJ1-4; d_call: NA; v_call: TRBV9; clone_size: NA; cdr3_nt: TGTGCCAGCAGCGTAGGAGGGAGGGGAAGTGAAAAACTGTTTTTT; cdr3_aa: CASSVGGRGSEKLFF
j_call: TRBJ2-3; d_call: TRBD2; v_call: TRBV5-6; clone_size: NA; cdr3_nt: TGTGCCAGCAGCAGGCTAAGCGGGAGCGGTGGCACAGATACGCAGTATTTT; cdr3_aa: CASSRLSGSGGTDTQYF
j_call: TRBJ2-7; d_call: TRBD1; v_call: TRBV7-2; clone_size: NA; cdr3_nt: TGTGCCAGCAGCTTACACCCCATAACCGGGACAGGGGTCGAGCAGTACTTC; cdr3_aa: CASSLHPITGTGVEQYF
j_call: TRBJ1-4; d_call: TRBD1; v_call: TRBV4-3; clone_size: NA; cdr3_nt: TGCGCCAGCAGCCAAGTAAGGGGGCCACCTAATGAAAAACTGTTTTTT; cdr3_aa: CASSQVRGPPNEKLFF
j_call: TRBJ2-3; d_call: TRBD2; v_call: TRBV5-1; clone_size: NA; cdr3_nt: TGCGCCAGCAGCCCGGACGGACTAGCGTCCCCAGATACGCAGTATTTT; cdr3_aa: CASSPDGLASPDTQYF
j_call: TRBJ2-7; d_call: TRBD1; v_call: TRBV15; clone_size: NA; cdr3_nt: TGTGCCACCAGCAGTGGGACAGGGGCGGCCTACGAGCAGTACTTC; cdr3_aa: CATSSGTGAAYEQYF
j_call: TRBJ1-1; d_call: NA; v_call: TRBV5-6; clone_size: NA; cdr3_nt: TGTGCCAGCAGCTTCGGGTGGGAGACTGAAGCTTTCTTT; cdr3_aa: CASSFGWETEAFF
j_call: TRBJ1-6; d_call: NA; v_call: TRBV2; clone_size: NA; cdr3_nt: TGTGCCAGCCACCCAAGTGTGGGAAATTCACCCCTCCACTTT; cdr3_aa: CASHPSVGNSPLHF
j_call: TRBJ2-7; d_call: TRBD1; v_call: TRBV4-3; clone_size: NA; cdr3_nt: TGCGCCAGCAGCCAAGATGGGGGACAGGGCTACGAGCAGTACTTC; cdr3_aa: CASSQDGGQGYEQYF